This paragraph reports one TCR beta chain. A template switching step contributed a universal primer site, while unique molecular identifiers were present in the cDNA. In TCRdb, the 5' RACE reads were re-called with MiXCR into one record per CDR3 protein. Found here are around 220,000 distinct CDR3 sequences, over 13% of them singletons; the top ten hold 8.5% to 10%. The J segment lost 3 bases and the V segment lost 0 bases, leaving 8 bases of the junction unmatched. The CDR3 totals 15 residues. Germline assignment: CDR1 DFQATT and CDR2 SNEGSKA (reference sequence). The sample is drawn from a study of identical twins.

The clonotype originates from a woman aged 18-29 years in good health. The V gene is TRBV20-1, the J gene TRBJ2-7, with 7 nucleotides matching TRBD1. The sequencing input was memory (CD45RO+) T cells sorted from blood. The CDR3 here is CSARDFRGQNYEQYF. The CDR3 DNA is TGCAGTGCTAGAGATTTTCGGGGACAGAACTACGAGCAGTACTTC.